The 29 T cell receptor beta chains below were found in one sample sequenced in a study of T cell responses to AZD1222 COVID-19 vaccine. Clones were sequenced by immunoSEQ multiplex PCR, and TCRdb holds only the in-frame ones, with some missing. This table has roughly 150,000 clones, about 88% appearing once. The source material was peripheral blood, sampled after recovery from COVID-19. The receptor set was obtained from an adult who had recovered from COVID-19.

The rearrangement uses TRBV6-5 and TRBJ1-1, with 8 bases identical to TRBD1. Germline V lookup: CDR1 MNHEY, CDR2 SVGAGI. J gave up 4 bases and V 6 bases, and 10 bases lay outside the gene matches. The CDR3 is 15 residues long. The CDR3 loop reads CASRDYRGTSTEAFF. DNA of the CDR3: TGTGCCAGCAGAGACTACAGGGGGACTAGCACTGAAGCTTTCTTT.

The chain combines TRBV10-1 with TRBJ2-1; weak D call: TRBD2 (5 bases). The V end was cut by 1 base, the J end by 6 bases, with 19 bases between. The CDR3 is made up of 17 amino acids. The germline V gene encodes CDR1 WNHNN and CDR2 SYGVQD (reference sequence). The CDR3 coding sequence is TGCGCCAGCAGTGAGTTCGAGGGCGCTAACGCCCTCAATGAGCAGTTCTTC. This gives the protein CASSEFEGANALNEQFF.

The V and J genes are TRBV2 and TRBJ1-2, with a possible D match to TRBD1 (6 bases). This CDR3 is built from 13 residues. V was cut by 4 bases and J by 9 bases, with 15 bases left in between. Germline CDR1 SNHLY, CDR2 FYNNEI. CDR3 in amino acids: CASSGQAGGRYTF. The CDR3 nucleotides are TGTGCCAGCAGTGGACAGGCCGGGGGACGCTACACCTTC.

The chain has TRBV5-1 and TRBJ1-1; D gene unclear. CDR3 length: 14 amino acids. Trimming cost V 4 bases and J 0 bases, with 10 bases left between them. Germline V lookup: CDR1 SGHRS, CDR2 YFSETQ. CDR3 residues: CASSPVGLNTEAFF. The CDR3 DNA is TGCGCCAGCAGCCCAGTAGGCCTGAACACTGAAGCTTTCTTT.

This clone occurred once. The genes are TRBV19 and TRBJ1-1, with no clear D. The CDR3 runs 12 residues. Germline CDR1 reads LNHDA; CDR2 reads SQIVND (reference sequence). Trimming pared 9 bases from V and 0 bases from J, leaving 8 bases between. The CDR3 protein is CASLGVNTEAFF. The CDR3 DNA reads TGTGCCAGCCTAGGTGTGAACACTGAAGCTTTCTTT.

The chain combines TRBV4-2 with TRBJ2-7; 12 bases line up with TRBD1. The length of the CDR3 is 16 residues. Germline loops: CDR1 LGHNA, CDR2 YNFKEQ. V was clipped by 4 bases and J by 5 bases; unmatched bases: 9. DNA of the CDR3: TGTGCCAGCAGCCCTACGGCGGGACAGGGGGCTCACGAGCAGTACTTC. Translation gives CASSPTAGQGAHEQYF.

The J gene is TRBJ2-2, the V gene TRBV5-8; 8 bases line up with TRBD1. The CDR3 is 19 amino acids. Germline-derived CDR1 and CDR2 are SGHTS and YDEGEE. The V segment lost 1 base and the J segment 0 bases; nucleotides outside the gene matches: 11. CDR3 protein: CASSLYMGRTGTNTGELFF. As DNA, the CDR3 is TGTGCCAGCAGCTTGTACATGGGACGGACAGGGACGAACACCGGGGAGCTGTTTTTT.

About this clone itself: In the same sample, other DNA sequences code for this CDR3. This chain joins TRBV5-6 and TRBJ1-5; 7 bases are shared with TRBD1. The germline CDR1 and CDR2 sequences are SGHDT and YYEEEE. This CDR3 has 13 residues. The trim removed 0 bases at V and 6 bases at J, leaving 0 bases unmatched. DNA for the CDR3: TGTGCCAGCAGCTTGGGACAGGGTCAGCCCCAGCATTTT. Protein product: CASSLGQGQPQHF.

V usage is TRBV28 and J usage is TRBJ1-2, with TRBD1 as a possible D gene (6 bases). V shed 3 bases and J shed 4 bases, with 15 bases lying between them. The CDR3 length is 15 residues. Germline V gene lookup returns CDR1 MDHEN and CDR2 SYDVKM. CDR3 sequence: CASSFQTGISYGYTF. CDR3 nucleotide sequence: TGTGCCAGCAGTTTCCAAACAGGGATTTCCTATGGCTACACCTTC.

This clone was recorded only once. The chain joins TRBV28 to TRBJ1-4; 7 nucleotides line up with TRBD1. The CDR3 loop spans 14 amino acids. V lost 5 bases to trimming and J lost 7 bases; unmatched junction nucleotides: 7. Germline CDR1 and CDR2: MDHEN and SYDVKM. CDR3 loop: CASSRQGGSEKLFF. CDR3 DNA: TGTGCCAGCAGTCGCCAGGGGGGAAGTGAAAAACTGTTTTTT.

The chain joins TRBV7-9 to TRBJ2-7; TRBD1 is a possible D gene (6 bases). Looked up from germline, CDR1 is SEHNR and CDR2 is FQNEAQ (reference sequence). V was pared by 4 bases and J by 1 base, with 11 bases between. The CDR3 extends over 14 amino acids. In nucleotides, the CDR3 is TGTGCCAGCAGCTCCTCGACAGGATCCTACGAGCAGTACTTC. This encodes CASSSSTGSYEQYF. The whole variable domain, filled in from reference TRBV7-9 and TRBJ2-7, reads DTGVSQNPRHKITKRGQNVTFRCDPISEHNRLYWYRQTLGQGPEFLTYFQNEAQLEKSRLLSDRFSAERPKGSFSTLEIQRTEQGDSAMYLCASSSSTGSYEQYFGPGTRLTVT.

This clone was detected only a few times. The J gene is TRBJ1-2, the V gene TRBV2, with D uncertain. Germline V gene lookup returns CDR1 SNHLY and CDR2 FYNNEI. This CDR3 region has 14 residues. The V and J ends lost 4 bases and 6 bases respectively, with 15 bases between them. CDR3 region: CASSALVAAHGYTF. CDR3 in DNA: TGTGCCAGCAGTGCCTTGGTTGCAGCGCATGGCTACACCTTC.

The V call is TRBV13, the J call TRBJ1-1; 8 bases line up with TRBD1. Germline CDR1 and CDR2: PRHDT and FYEKMQ (reference sequence). Trimming at V came to 1 base and at J to 4 bases, leaving 5 bases not matched to a gene. The CDR3 is 15 residues long. CDR3 bases: TGTGCCAGCAGCTTAGATCGGACAGGGCTCACTGAAGCTTTCTTT. Translating it yields CASSLDRTGLTEAFF. Drawing the rest from reference TRBV13 and TRBJ1-1, the complete variable domain is AAGVIQSPRHLIKEKRETATLKCYPIPRHDTVYWYQQGPGQDPQFLISFYEKMQSDKGSIPDRFSAQQFSDYHSELNMSSLELGDSALYFCASSLDRTGLTEAFFGQGTRLTVV.

V usage is TRBV27 and J usage is TRBJ1-2; the D is unclear. The germline gives CDR1 MNHEY, CDR2 SMNVEV (reference sequence). V lost 5 bases and J 2 bases, leaving 15 bases between the germline ends. The CDR3 has 15 amino acids. The CDR3 sequence: CASSLMAGRNYGYTF. The CDR3 DNA reads TGTGCCAGCAGTCTCATGGCAGGCAGGAACTATGGCTACACCTTC.

The chain joins TRBV27 to TRBJ2-1; TRBD2 agrees at 16 bases. CDR1 is MNHEY and CDR2 is SMNVEV in the germline V gene (reference sequence). The CDR3 covers 19 residues. The V and J ends lost 4 bases and 8 bases, in that order; junction bases with no gene match: 14. CDR3 DNA sequence: TGTGCCAGCAGTTCCCCGGGACTAGCGGGAGGGCCATCAATGGATGAGCAGTTCTTC. Translation gives CASSSPGLAGGPSMDEQFF.

V and J are TRBV28 and TRBJ1-1; TRBD1 is a possible D gene (5 bases). This CDR3 comprises 14 residues. V gave up 10 bases and J gave up 0 bases, with 15 bases separating them. The germline V gene encodes CDR1 MDHEN and CDR2 SYDVKM. CDR3 protein: CATLTGIMNTEAFF. The CDR3 DNA is TGTGCCACCTTAACAGGTATCATGAACACTGAAGCTTTCTTT.

The CDR3 DNA sequence: TGTGCCAGTAGTAAACTAGCGGGAACCCTTGGCACAGATACGCAGTATTTT. As protein: CASSKLAGTLGTDTQYF. V gene TRBV19 combines with J gene TRBJ2-3; 10 positions agree with TRBD2. Per germline, CDR1 LNHDA and CDR2 SQIVND (reference sequence). With V trimmed by 4 bases and J by 1 base, 8 bases remained unmatched. The CDR3 is 17 amino acids.

Details on this clone: The sample carries other DNA sequences with the same CDR3. The rearrangement joins TRBV10-3 to TRBJ1-2, with D tentatively TRBD1 (5 bases). Germline CDR1 ENHRY, CDR2 SYGVKD. With 0 bases removed from V and 3 bases from J, the gap between germline ends came to 8 bases. The CDR3 sequence is 14 residues long. The CDR3 sequence: CAISESQGYYGYTF. CDR3 coding DNA: TGTGCCATCAGTGAGTCGCAGGGTTACTATGGCTACACCTTC.

V usage is TRBV19 and J usage is TRBJ2-7; 8 bases are shared with TRBD1. Germline V CDR1 and CDR2: LNHDA, SQIVND (reference sequence). The CDR3 runs 14 residues. V trimming: 2 bases; J trimming: 1 base; junction bases outside the gene matches: 1. The CDR3 loop is CASSIWDRSYEQYF. As DNA, the CDR3 is TGTGCCAGTAGTATATGGGACAGGTCCTACGAGCAGTACTTC.

The chain couples TRBV11-2 to TRBJ2-7; TRBD1 agrees at 8 bases. Per germline, CDR1 SGHAT and CDR2 FQNNGV. The CDR3 sequence is 16 residues long. V trimming: 5 bases; J trimming: 7 bases; junction bases outside the gene matches: 16. The CDR3 here is CASSLAGAGGLREQYF. CDR3 DNA sequence: TGTGCCAGCAGCCTGGCAGGGGCAGGGGGCCTGAGGGAGCAGTACTTC.

This sequence joins TRBV19 and TRBJ1-6, with D maybe TRBD1 (5 bases). Trimming shortened V by 2 bases and J by 8 bases, and 7 bases separated the two germline ends. Germline assignment: CDR1 LNHDA and CDR2 SQIVND (reference sequence). The CDR3 is 13 amino acids. The CDR3 DNA reads as TGTGCCAGTAGTATACGGGGGGATTCACCCCTCCACTTT. Its translation is CASSIRGDSPLHF.

The chain carries TRBV6-5 and TRBJ1-2; TRBD1 agrees at 9 bases. This CDR3 contains 15 residues. After removal of 2 bases from V and 8 bases from J, the junction contained 9 bases not matched to a gene. Per the germline V gene, CDR1 is MNHEY and CDR2 is SVGAGI. The CDR3 region is CASSYLPDRGKGYTF. For the CDR3, the DNA is TGTGCCAGCAGTTACCTACCGGACAGGGGTAAAGGCTACACCTTC.

The chain has TRBV28 and TRBJ1-1; D ambiguous. This CDR3 comprises 12 residues. Trimming removed 6 bases at V and 3 bases at J, with 8 bases between. Germline CDR1 is MDHEN and CDR2 is SYDVKM. CDR3 nucleotide sequence: TGTGCCAGCAGCCTAGGGTACACTGAAGCTTTCTTT. Encoded protein: CASSLGYTEAFF.

CDR3 protein: CASSFGVNYGYTF. In DNA, the CDR3 is TGTGCCAGCAGTTTCGGGGTAAACTATGGCTACACCTTC. The genes are TRBV27 and TRBJ1-2; D remains ambiguous. The germline V gene encodes CDR1 MNHEY and CDR2 SMNVEV (reference sequence). V was cut by 3 bases and J by 2 bases, with 7 bases left in between. The CDR3 loop spans 13 amino acids.

V and J are TRBV7-9 and TRBJ1-1, with a possible D match to TRBD1 (6 bases). In germline, CDR1 is SEHNR, CDR2 FQNEAQ (reference sequence). Between the trimmed V and J ends, which lost 5 bases and 4 bases, there was a span of 17 bases. The CDR3 sequence is 15 residues long. DNA of the CDR3: TGTGCCAGCAGCCCAAAGGGGGTTGCGGGCACTGAAGCTTTCTTT. Protein sequence: CASSPKGVAGTEAFF.

A single count supports this clone. This chain uses TRBV24-1 with TRBJ2-2, with a tentative D call TRBD1 (8 bases). Germline V gene sequence: CDR1 KGHDR, CDR2 SFDVKD. Trimming shortened V by 7 bases and J by 4 bases, and 15 bases separated the two germline ends. The CDR3 is made up of 15 amino acids. CDR3 nucleotide sequence: TGTGCCACCAGCTTGACAGGGGAGGGCACCGGGGAGCTGTTTTTT. Protein: CATSLTGEGTGELFF.

The chain links TRBV27 to TRBJ2-7; tentatively, D is TRBD1 or TRBD2 (5 bases each). V gave up 6 bases and J gave up 3 bases, with 18 bases separating them. CDR1 and CDR2 from the germline V gene are MNHEY and SMNVEV (reference sequence). The CDR3 has 15 amino acids. DNA of the CDR3: TGTGCCAGCAGCCACAAGGGGTTCCGGGGCTACGAGCAGTACTTC. Residues: CASSHKGFRGYEQYF.

The chain employs TRBV7-9 and TRBJ2-3, with TRBD1 matching 7 bases. The CDR3 loop spans 17 amino acids. The V gene's germline CDR1 is SEHNR and CDR2 FQNEAQ (reference sequence). Trimming cost V 5 bases and J 2 bases; bases outside gene matches: 13. CDR3 sequence reads: CASSVQDRAPNTDTQYF. The CDR3 nucleotides read TGTGCCAGCAGCGTCCAAGACAGGGCCCCAAACACAGATACGCAGTATTTT.

The chain couples TRBV5-1 to TRBJ1-3, with 7 nucleotides matching TRBD1. After removal of 4 bases from V and 0 bases from J, the junction contained 7 bases not matched to a gene. The CDR3 totals 16 residues. Germline-derived CDR1 and CDR2 are SGHRS and YFSETQ. The CDR3 is CASSPQGGYSGNTIYF. CDR3 bases: TGCGCCAGCAGCCCCCAGGGGGGTTACTCTGGAAACACCATATATTTT. Based on the CDR3 plus reference TRBV5-1 and TRBJ1-3, the full variable domain is KAGVTQTPRYLIKTRGQQVTLSCSPISGHRSVSWYQQTPGQGLQFLFEYFSETQRNKGNFPGRFSGRQFSNSRSEMNVSTLELGDSALYLCASSPQGGYSGNTIYFGEGSWLTVV.